These 15 T cell receptor beta chains were all obtained from the same sample, sequenced in a study of cytomegalovirus exposure and HLA in healthy donors. Use of 60 Vbeta and 13 Jbeta primers characterized the PCR. Profiling relied on immunoSEQ multiplex PCR, and the TCRdb table lists in-frame clones only, not all of them. The sample lists about 170,000 clones, 77% occurring once. Material for sequencing was PBMCs. These receptors were obtained from a female donor in good health and CMV-seronegative.

V usage is TRBV21-1 and J usage is TRBJ2-7; the table's TRBD1 call for D was not verified on the DNA. TRBV21-1 is noted as a pseudogene. This CDR3 spans 14 amino acids. CDR3 amino acids: CASSNRGSLYEQYF. The CDR3 DNA sequence: TGTGCCAGCAGCAACAGGGGTAGCCTCTACGAGCAGTACTTC.

DNA of the CDR3: TGCGCCAGCAGCTTGGGGGGCTACGAGCAGTACTTC. This gives the protein CASSLGGYEQYF. The chain uses TRBV5-1 and TRBJ2-5; unclear D gene. The closer fit of TRBJ2-7 to the DNA end suggests the J call may be wrong. The CDR3 has 12 amino acids. CDR1 SGHRS and CDR2 YFSETQ come from the germline V gene.

The rearrangement links TRBV7-8 to TRBJ1-1; D gene uncertain. Germline V gene sequence: CDR1 SGHVS, CDR2 FQNEAQ. CDR3 size: 13 residues. Between the trimmed V and J ends, which lost 3 bases and 1 base, there was a span of 6 bases. CDR3 loop: CASSFAENTEAFF. CDR3 bases: TGTGCCAGCAGCTTTGCAGAGAACACTGAAGCTTTCTTT.

Turning to this clone: The same CDR3 can be traced to other DNA sequences in this sample. The rearrangement joins TRBV27 to TRBJ2-7; D might be TRBD2 (6 bases). The V gene's germline CDR1 is MNHEY and CDR2 SMNVEV (reference sequence). CDR3 length equals 11 residues. V was pared by 3 bases and J by 6 bases, with 6 bases between. The CDR3 DNA reads TGTGCCAGCAGTTTGGGAGGCGAGCAGTACTTC. Translating gives CASSLGGEQYF.

The CDR3 coding sequence is TGTGCCTGGAGTGGGGAGTTGAGCAATCAGCCCCAGCATTTT. Encoded protein: CAWSGELSNQPQHF. The chain has TRBV30 and TRBJ1-5; D is undetermined. V was cut by 1 base and J by 1 base, with 8 bases left in between. The CDR3 has 14 amino acids. Germline assignment: CDR1 GTSNPN and CDR2 SVGIG (reference sequence).

For the CDR3, the DNA is TGTGCCAGCGTCCCTCTGCTTACTAGGTACCAAGAGACCCAGTACTTC. Protein product: CASVPLLTRYQETQYF. J is TRBJ2-5 and V is TRBV2; maybe TRBD2 (5 bases). The CDR3 is 16 residues long. Trimming took 8 bases from V and 0 from J, leaving 19 bases between them. The germline V gene encodes CDR1 SNHLY and CDR2 FYNNEI.

CDR3 sequence: CASAPGLLNTEAFF. CDR3 nucleotides: TGTGCCAGCGCACCGGGACTGTTGAACACTGAAGCTTTCTTT. This rearrangement joins TRBV6-5 to TRBJ1-1; D perhaps matches TRBD1 (5 bases). The CDR3 spans 14 residues. Germline values: CDR1 MNHEY, CDR2 SVGAGI. V shed 8 bases and J shed 0 bases, with 13 bases lying between them.

The rearrangement uses TRBV5-8 and TRBJ2-4; D is undetermined. The CDR3 is 14 amino acids. With 1 base removed from V and 5 bases from J, the gap between germline ends came to 10 bases. Germline V gives CDR1 SGHTS, CDR2 YDEGEE. In DNA form, the CDR3 reads TGTGCCAGCAGCTTGCGTCAGGTCCAAAACATTCAGTACTTC. Translating gives CASSLRQVQNIQYF.

This clone was seen only a few times. Other DNA sequences from this sample encode an identical CDR3 as well. The chain couples TRBV7-9 to TRBJ2-2; 11 bases align to TRBD1. Germline V gene lookup returns CDR1 SEHNR and CDR2 FQNEAQ (reference sequence). The CDR3 runs to 16 residues. V was clipped by 4 bases and J by 0 bases; unmatched bases: 1. CDR3 sequence (DNA): TGTGCCAGCAGCTCGGGACAGGGGGCGAACACCGGGGAGCTGTTTTTT. Translated, it gives CASSSGQGANTGELFF.

The CDR3 nucleotides read TGTGCCAGCAGCGTAGTCATAGGGGAGGCTCCCGAGCAGTACTTC. This sequence encodes CASSVVIGEAPEQYF. The genes are TRBV7-9 and TRBJ2-7, with D maybe TRBD2 (6 bases). The germline V gene has CDR1 SEHNR and CDR2 FQNEAQ (reference sequence). V lost 5 bases to trimming and J lost 6 bases, with 20 bases between them. This CDR3 has 15 amino acids.

Turning to this clone: The junction does not match germline at one end; this may be a read error. This chain joins TRBV7-9 and TRBJ2-7, with no clear D. Germline assignment: CDR1 SEHNR and CDR2 FQNEAQ (reference sequence). The CDR3 is 11 residues long. The CDR3 loop reads CSSSPYYEQYF. In DNA form, the CDR3 reads TGTTCCAGCAGCCCGTACTACGAGCAGTACTTC. Filled out from reference TRBV7-9 and TRBJ2-7, the complete variable domain reads DTGVSQNPRHKITKRGQNVTFRCDPISEHNRLYWYRQTLGQGPEFLTYFQNEAQLEKSRLLSDRFSAERPKGSFSTLEIQRTEQGDSAMYLCSSSPYYEQYFGPGTRLTVT.

This clone was picked up a small number of times. The chain is built from TRBV19 and TRBJ2-2, with TRBD1 matching over 11 bases. The CDR3 loop spans 17 amino acids. Germline V lookup: CDR1 LNHDA, CDR2 SQIVND (reference sequence). J was trimmed by 4 bases and V by 5 bases; bases with no gene match: 9. CDR3 nucleotide sequence: TGTGCCAGTAGTTTAACCGGGACAGGGGGAGTCACCGGGGAGCTGTTTTTT. Its protein product is CASSLTGTGGVTGELFF. Combining the CDR3 with reference TRBV19 and TRBJ2-2 gives the whole variable domain DGGITQSPKYLFRKEGQNVTLSCEQNLNHDAMYWYRQDPGQGLRLIYYSQIVNDFQKGDIAEGYSVSREKKESFPLTVTSAQKNPTAFYLCASSLTGTGGVTGELFFGEGSRLTVL.

The chain has TRBV6-5 and TRBJ2-7; 12 bases line up with TRBD2. The V gene end was trimmed by 5 bases and the J gene end by 2 bases; junction bases not matched to a gene: 4. The germline V gene encodes CDR1 MNHEY and CDR2 SVGAGI. CDR3 length: 15 residues. Written as DNA, the CDR3 is TGTGCCAGCAGTCGTCTAGCGGGAGGGACCTACGAGCAGTACTTC. Translating it yields CASSRLAGGTYEQYF.

This chain links TRBV4-3 with TRBJ1-2; D may be TRBD1 (6 bases). With 1 base removed from V and 4 bases from J, the gap between germline ends came to 13 bases. Germline assignment: CDR1 LGHNA and CDR2 YSLEER. The CDR3 is 15 amino acids. The CDR3 sequence: CASSQGLGTPYGYTF. CDR3 DNA: TGCGCCAGCAGCCAAGGGTTGGGGACACCCTATGGCTACACCTTC.

This chain links TRBV5-1 with TRBJ2-7, with D perhaps TRBD1 (5 bases). The germline V and J ends were trimmed by 2 bases and 1 base, with 10 bases remaining between them. The germline gives CDR1 SGHRS, CDR2 YFSETQ. The length of the CDR3 is 14 residues. In DNA, the CDR3 is TGCGCCAGCAGCTTCGGCCCAGGGTCCTACGAGCAGTACTTC. Protein: CASSFGPGSYEQYF.